This is a list of T cell receptor beta chains from one sample in a study of blood T cell repertoires in COVID-19. TCRdb's table, derived via immunoSEQ multiplex PCR, lists solely in-frame clones and lacks some. The repertoire holds about 270,000 clones, with 85% as singletons. The sample taken for sequencing was peripheral blood. These receptors were collected from a human donor in a cohort sampled during active COVID-19. Each CDR3 is given with its conserved first and last residue. The D gene is left open where the match is weak.

j_call	v_call	d_call	cdr3_aa
TRBJ1-4	TRBV5-1	TRBD1	CASSPLTGGNEKLFF
TRBJ1-5	TRBV24-1	.	CATMVASQPQHF
TRBJ1-1	TRBV30	TRBD1	CAWSVHPGQATMNTEAFF
TRBJ2-1	TRBV3-1/TRBV3-2	TRBD2	CASSLGLASYNEQFF
TRBJ2-3	TRBV4-1	.	CASSQAPTRRAPDTQYF
TRBJ1-1	TRBV9	.	CASGGSGTEAFF
TRBJ2-1	TRBV7-2	TRBD2	CASSSGTISYNEQFF
TRBJ2-2	TRBV2	.	CASMTRTNTGELFF
TRBJ2-3	TRBV9	TRBD1	CASSVGGQAGRDTQYF
TRBJ2-3	TRBV18	.	CASSVGRSTDTQYF
TRBJ1-6	TRBV18	TRBD1	CASSPQGQGNSPLHF
TRBJ2-3	TRBV5-4	TRBD2	CASSSLAGGGSTDTQYF
TRBJ1-2	TRBV19	.	CASSISSSTPGYTF
TRBJ1-3	TRBV19	.	CASKGGVNLGNTIYF
TRBJ1-3	TRBV9	TRBD1	CASSVGDSSPSGNTIYF
TRBJ2-2	TRBV28	TRBD2	CASRLGGSTAGELFF
TRBJ2-7	TRBV18	TRBD1	CASSLDRANEQYF
TRBJ2-5	TRBV3-1/TRBV3-2	.	CASSQSLRETQYF
TRBJ2-1	TRBV24-1	TRBD1	CATSDRSGTGVNEQFF
TRBJ2-1	TRBV5-1	TRBD2	CASSTLAGRNEQFF
TRBJ2-5	TRBV10-1	.	CASSARFAETQYF
TRBJ2-1	TRBV6-5	.	CASSYGTLYNEQFF
TRBJ1-2	TRBV7-2	TRBD1	CASSPRTGNYGYTF
TRBJ2-5	TRBV11-2	TRBD2	CASSPLRWAVSGSQETQYF